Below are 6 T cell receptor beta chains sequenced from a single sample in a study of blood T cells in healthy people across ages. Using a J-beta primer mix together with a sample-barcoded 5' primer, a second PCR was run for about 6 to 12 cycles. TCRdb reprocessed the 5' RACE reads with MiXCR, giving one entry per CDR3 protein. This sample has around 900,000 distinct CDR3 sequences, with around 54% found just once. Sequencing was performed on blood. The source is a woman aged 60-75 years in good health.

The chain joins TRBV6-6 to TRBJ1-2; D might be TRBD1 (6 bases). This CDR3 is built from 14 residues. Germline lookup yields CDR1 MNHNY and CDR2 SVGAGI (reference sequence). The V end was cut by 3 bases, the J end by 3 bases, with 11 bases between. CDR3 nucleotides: TGTGCCAGCAGTTATGGGGGGCGCGACTATGGCTACACCTTC. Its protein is CASSYGGRDYGYTF.

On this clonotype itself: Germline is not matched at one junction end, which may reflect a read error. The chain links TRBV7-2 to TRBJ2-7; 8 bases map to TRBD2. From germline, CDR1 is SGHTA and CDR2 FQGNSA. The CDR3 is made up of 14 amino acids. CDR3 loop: CPSSLTGAGGEQYF. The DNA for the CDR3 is TGTCCCAGCAGCTTAACCGGGGCGGGAGGCGAGCAGTACTTC.

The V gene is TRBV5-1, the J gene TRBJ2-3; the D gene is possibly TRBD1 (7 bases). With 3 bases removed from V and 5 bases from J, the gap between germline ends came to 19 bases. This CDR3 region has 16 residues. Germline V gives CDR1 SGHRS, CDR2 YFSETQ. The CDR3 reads CASSWGEDRVKDTQYF. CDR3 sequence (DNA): TGCGCCAGCAGCTGGGGGGAAGACAGGGTTAAAGATACGCAGTATTTT.

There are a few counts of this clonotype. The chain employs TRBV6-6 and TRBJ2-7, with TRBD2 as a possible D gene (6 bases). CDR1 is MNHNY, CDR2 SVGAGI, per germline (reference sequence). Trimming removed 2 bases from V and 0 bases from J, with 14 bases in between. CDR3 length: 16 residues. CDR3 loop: CASSYGQRVYSYEQYF. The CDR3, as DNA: TGTGCCAGCAGTTACGGCCAGCGGGTTTACTCCTACGAGCAGTACTTC.

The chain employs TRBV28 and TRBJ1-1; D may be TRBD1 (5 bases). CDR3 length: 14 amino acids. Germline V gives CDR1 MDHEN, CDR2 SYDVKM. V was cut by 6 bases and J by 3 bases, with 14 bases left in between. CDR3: CASSHQGEYTEAFF. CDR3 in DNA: TGTGCCAGCAGCCACCAGGGAGAGTACACTGAAGCTTTCTTT.

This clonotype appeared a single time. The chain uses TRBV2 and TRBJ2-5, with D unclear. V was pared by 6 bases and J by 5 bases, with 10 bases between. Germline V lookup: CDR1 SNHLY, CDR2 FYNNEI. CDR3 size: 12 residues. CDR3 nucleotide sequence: TGTGCCAGCAGGCTTGACTGGGAGACCCAGTACTTC. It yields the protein CASRLDWETQYF.